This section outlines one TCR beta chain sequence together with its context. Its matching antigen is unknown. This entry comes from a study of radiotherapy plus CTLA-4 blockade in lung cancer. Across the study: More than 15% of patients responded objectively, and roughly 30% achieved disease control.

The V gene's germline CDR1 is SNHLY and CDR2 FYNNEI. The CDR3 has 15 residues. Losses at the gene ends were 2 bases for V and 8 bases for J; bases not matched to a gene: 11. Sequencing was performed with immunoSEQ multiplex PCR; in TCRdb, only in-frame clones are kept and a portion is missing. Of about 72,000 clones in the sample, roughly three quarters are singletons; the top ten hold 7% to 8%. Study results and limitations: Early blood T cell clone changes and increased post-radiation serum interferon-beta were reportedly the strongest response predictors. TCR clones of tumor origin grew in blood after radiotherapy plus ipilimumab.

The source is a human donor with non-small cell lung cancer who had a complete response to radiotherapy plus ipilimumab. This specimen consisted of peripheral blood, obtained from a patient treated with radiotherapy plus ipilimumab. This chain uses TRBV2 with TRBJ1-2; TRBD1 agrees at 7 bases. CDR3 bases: TGTGCCAGCAGTGAATCGAGGGGGCAACTAGGCGGCTACACCTTC. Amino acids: CASSESRGQLGGYTF.